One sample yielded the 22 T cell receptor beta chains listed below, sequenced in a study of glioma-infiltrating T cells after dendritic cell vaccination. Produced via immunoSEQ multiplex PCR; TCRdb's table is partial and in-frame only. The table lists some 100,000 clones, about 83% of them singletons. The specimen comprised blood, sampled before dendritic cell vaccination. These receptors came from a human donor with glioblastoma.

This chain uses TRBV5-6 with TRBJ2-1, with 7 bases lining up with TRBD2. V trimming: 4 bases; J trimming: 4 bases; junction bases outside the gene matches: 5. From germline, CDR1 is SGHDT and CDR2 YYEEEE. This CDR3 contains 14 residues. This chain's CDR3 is CASSVTSLYNEQFF. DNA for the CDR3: TGTGCCAGCAGCGTGACTAGCTTGTACAATGAGCAGTTCTTC.

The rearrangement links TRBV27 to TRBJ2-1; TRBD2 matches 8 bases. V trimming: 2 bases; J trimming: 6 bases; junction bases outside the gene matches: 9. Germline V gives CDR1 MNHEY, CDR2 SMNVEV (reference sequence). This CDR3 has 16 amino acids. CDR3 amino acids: CASSLRSSGSRNEQFF. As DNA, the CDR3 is TGTGCCAGCAGTTTACGATCGAGCGGGAGTCGCAATGAGCAGTTCTTC.

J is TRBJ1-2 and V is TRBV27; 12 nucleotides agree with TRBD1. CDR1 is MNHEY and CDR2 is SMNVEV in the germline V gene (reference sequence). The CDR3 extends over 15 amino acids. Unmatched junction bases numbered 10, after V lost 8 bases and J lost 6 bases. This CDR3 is CASGDRGRESNGYTF. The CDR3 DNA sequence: TGTGCCAGCGGGGACAGGGGGCGCGAGAGTAATGGCTACACCTTC.

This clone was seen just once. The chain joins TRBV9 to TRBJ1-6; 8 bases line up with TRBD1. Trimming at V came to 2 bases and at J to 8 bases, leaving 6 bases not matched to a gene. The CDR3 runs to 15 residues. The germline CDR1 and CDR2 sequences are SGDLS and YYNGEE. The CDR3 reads CASSVGTGAHSPLHF. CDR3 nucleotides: TGTGCCAGCAGCGTTGGGACAGGCGCGCATTCACCCCTCCACTTT.

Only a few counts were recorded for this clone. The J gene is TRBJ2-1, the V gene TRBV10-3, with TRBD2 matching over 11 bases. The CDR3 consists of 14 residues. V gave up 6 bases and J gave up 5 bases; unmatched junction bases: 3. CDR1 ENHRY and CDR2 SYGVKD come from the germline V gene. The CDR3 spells CAIRTTSGDNEQFF. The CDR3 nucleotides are TGTGCCATCAGAACGACTAGCGGGGACAATGAGCAGTTCTTC.

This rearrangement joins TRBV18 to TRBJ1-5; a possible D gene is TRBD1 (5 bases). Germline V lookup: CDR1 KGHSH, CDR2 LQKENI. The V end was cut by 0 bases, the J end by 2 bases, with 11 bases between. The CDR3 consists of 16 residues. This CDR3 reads CASSPPRGTRNQPQHF. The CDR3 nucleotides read TGTGCCAGCTCACCACCGCGGGGGACCCGCAATCAGCCCCAGCATTTT.

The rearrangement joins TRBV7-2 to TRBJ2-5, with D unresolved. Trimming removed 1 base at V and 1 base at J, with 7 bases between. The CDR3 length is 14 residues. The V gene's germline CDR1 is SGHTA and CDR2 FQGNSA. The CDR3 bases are TGTGCCAGCAGCTTAGGGGCAATCCAAGAGACCCAGTACTTC. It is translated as CASSLGAIQETQYF.

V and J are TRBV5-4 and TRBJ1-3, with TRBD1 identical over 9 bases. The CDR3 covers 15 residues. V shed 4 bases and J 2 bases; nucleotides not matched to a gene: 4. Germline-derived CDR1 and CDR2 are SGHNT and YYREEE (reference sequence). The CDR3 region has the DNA TGTGCCAGCAGCCAAGACAGGGGGACTGGAAACACCATATATTTT. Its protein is CASSQDRGTGNTIYF.

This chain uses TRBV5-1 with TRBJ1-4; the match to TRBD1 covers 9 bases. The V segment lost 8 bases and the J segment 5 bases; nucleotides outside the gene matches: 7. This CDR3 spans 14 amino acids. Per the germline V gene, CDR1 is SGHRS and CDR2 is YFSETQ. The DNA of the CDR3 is TGCGCCAGTTGTCCCGGGACAGGGAATGAAAAACTGTTTTTT. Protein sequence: CASCPGTGNEKLFF.

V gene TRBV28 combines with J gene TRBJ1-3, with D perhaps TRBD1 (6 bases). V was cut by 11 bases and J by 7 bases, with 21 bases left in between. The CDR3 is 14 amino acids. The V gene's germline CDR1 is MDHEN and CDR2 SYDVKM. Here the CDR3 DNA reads TGTGCCGCATACCCACAGGGTGGGGAGAACACCATATATTTT. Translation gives CAAYPQGGENTIYF.

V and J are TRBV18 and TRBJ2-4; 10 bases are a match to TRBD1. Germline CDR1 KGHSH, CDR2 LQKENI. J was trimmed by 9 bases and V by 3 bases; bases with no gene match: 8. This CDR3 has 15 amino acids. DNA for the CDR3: TGTGCCAGCTCACCGGACAGGGGGAAGCGGGGCATTCAGTACTTC. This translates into CASSPDRGKRGIQYF.

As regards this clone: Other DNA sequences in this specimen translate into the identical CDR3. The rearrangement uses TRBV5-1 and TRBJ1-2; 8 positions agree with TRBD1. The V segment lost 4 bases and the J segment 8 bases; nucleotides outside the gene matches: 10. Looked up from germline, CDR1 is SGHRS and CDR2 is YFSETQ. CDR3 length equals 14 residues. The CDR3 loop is CASSPTDRDGGYTF. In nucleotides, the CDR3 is TGCGCCAGCAGCCCTACGGACAGGGATGGAGGCTACACCTTC. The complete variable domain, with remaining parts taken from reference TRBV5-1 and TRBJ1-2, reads KAGVTQTPRYLIKTRGQQVTLSCSPISGHRSVSWYQQTPGQGLQFLFEYFSETQRNKGNFPGRFSGRQFSNSRSEMNVSTLELGDSALYLCASSPTDRDGGYTFGSGTRLTVV.

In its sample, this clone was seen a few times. The CDR3 nucleotides read TGTGCCATCCCAGGTGACTCCTACGAGCAGTACTTC. Translating gives CAIPGDSYEQYF. The gene calls are TRBV5-8 and TRBJ2-7; D ambiguous. Trimming cost V 9 bases and J 0 bases, with 10 bases left between them. The germline V gene encodes CDR1 SGHTS and CDR2 YDEGEE. CDR3 length equals 12 residues.

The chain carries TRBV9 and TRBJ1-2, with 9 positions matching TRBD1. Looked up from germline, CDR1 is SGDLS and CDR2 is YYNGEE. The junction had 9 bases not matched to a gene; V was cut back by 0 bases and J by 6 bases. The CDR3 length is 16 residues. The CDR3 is CASSVAIRDRANGYTF. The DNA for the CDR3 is TGTGCCAGCAGCGTAGCGATTCGGGACAGGGCGAATGGCTACACCTTC.

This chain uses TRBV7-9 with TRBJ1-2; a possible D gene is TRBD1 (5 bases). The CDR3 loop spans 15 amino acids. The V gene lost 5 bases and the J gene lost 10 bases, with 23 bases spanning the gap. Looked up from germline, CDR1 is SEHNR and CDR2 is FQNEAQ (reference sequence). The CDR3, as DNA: TGTGCCAGCAGCCCGCTTATGGGCAGGGTGTCACCCTACACCTTC. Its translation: CASSPLMGRVSPYTF.

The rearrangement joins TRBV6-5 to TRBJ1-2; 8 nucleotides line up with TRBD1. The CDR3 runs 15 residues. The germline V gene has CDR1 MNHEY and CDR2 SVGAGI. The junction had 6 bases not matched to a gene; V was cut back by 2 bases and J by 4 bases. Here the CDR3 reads CASSYGQGAGYGYTF. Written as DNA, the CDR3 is TGTGCCAGCAGTTACGGCCAGGGGGCAGGCTATGGCTACACCTTC.

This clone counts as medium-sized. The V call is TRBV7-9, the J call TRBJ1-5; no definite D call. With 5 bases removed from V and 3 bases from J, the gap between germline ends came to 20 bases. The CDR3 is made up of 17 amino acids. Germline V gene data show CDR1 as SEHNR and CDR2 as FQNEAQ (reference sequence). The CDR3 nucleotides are TGTGCCAGCAGCCGCCAGTCACCGAGTAGCAACAATCAGCCCCAGCATTTT. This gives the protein CASSRQSPSSNNQPQHF.

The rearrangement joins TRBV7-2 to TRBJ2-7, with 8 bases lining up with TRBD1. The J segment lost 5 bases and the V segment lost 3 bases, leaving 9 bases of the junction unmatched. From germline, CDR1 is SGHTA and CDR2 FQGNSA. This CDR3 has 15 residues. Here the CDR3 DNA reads TGTGCCAGCAGCTTTATCCGGGACAGGTACAACGAGCAGTACTTC. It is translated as CASSFIRDRYNEQYF.

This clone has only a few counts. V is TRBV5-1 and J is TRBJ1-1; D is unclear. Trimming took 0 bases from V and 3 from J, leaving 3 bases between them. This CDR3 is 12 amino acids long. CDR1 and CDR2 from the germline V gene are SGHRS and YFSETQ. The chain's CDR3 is CASSLVDTEAFF. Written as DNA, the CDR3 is TGCGCCAGCAGCTTGGTAGACACTGAAGCTTTCTTT.

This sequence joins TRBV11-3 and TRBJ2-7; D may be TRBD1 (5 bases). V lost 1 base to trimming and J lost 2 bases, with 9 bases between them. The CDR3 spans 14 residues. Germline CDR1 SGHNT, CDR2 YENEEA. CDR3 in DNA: TGTGCCAGCAGCTTAGTCAGGGCCACCTACGAGCAGTACTTC. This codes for CASSLVRATYEQYF. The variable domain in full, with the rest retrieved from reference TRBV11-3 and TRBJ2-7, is EAGVVQSPRYKIIEKKQPVAFWCNPISGHNTLYWYLQNLGQGPELLIRYENEEAVDDSQLPKDRFSAERLKGVDSTLKIQPAELGDSAVYLCASSLVRATYEQYFGPGTRLTVT.

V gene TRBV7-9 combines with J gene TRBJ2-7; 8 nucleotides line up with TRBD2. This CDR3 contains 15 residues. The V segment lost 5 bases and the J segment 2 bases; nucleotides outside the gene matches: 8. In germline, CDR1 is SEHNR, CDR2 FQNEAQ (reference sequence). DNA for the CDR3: TGTGCCAGCAGCCCCTCGCCGGGACTAGCCTACGAGCAGTACTTC. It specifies CASSPSPGLAYEQYF.

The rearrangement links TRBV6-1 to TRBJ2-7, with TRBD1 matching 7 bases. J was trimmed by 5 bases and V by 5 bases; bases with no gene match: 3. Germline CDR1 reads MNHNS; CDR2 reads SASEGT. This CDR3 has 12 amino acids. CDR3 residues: CASSTTGDEQYF. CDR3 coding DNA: TGTGCCAGCAGTACAACAGGGGACGAGCAGTACTTC.